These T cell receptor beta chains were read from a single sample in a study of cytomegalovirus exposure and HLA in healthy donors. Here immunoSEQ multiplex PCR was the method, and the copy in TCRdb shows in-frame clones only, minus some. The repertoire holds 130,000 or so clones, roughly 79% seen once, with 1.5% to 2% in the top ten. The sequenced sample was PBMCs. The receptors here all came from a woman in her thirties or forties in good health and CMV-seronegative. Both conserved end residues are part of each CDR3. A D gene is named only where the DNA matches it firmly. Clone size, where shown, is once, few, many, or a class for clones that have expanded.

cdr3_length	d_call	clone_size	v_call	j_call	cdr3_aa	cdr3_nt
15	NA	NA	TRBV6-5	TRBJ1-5	CASSSRGGPNQPQHF	TGTGCCAGCAGCTCCCGAGGAGGACCCAATCAGCCCCAGCATTTT
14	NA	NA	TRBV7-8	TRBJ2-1	CASSLVRGSNEQFF	TGTGCCAGCAGCTTAGTAAGGGGCTCCAATGAGCAGTTCTTC
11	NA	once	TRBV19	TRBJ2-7	CASQGGGDPYF	TGTGCCAGTCAGGGTGGAGGGGACCCGTACTTC
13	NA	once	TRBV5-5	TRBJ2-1	CASRVSDTSEQFF	TGTGCCAGCAGGGTTTCCGATACTAGTGAACAGTTCTTC
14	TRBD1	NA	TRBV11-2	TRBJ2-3	CASKSQGATDTQYF	TGTGCCAGCAAATCCCAGGGGGCAACAGATACGCAGTATTTT
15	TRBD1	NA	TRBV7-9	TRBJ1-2	CASSRDRGLRDGYTF	TGTGCCAGCAGCCGGGACAGGGGGCTGAGGGATGGCTACACCTTC
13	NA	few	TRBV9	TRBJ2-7	CASSVSPNYEQYF	TGTGCCAGCAGCGTAAGCCCTAACTACGAGCAGTACTTC
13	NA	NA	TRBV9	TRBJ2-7	CASSVDRGYEQYF	TGTGCCAGCAGCGTAGATAGGGGATACGAGCAGTACTTC
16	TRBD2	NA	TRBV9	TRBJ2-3	CASSVAAGGKTDTQYF	TGTGCCAGCAGCGTAGCGGCGGGGGGCAAGACAGATACGCAGTATTTT
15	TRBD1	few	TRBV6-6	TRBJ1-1	CASNPSGGADTEAFF	TGTGCCAGCAACCCCTCAGGGGGCGCGGACACTGAAGCTTTCTTT
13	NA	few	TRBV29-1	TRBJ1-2	CSARWWQGYGYTF	TGCAGCGCCCGATGGTGGCAGGGGTATGGCTACACCTTC
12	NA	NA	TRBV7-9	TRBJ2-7	CASSESSYEQYF	TGTGCCAGCAGCGAGAGCTCCTACGAGCAGTACTTC
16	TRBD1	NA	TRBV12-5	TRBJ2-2	CASGSNRGRRAGELFF	TGTGCTAGTGGTTCAAACAGGGGGCGAAGGGCCGGGGAGCTGTTTTTT